The entry below describes one T cell receptor (beta chain). In its sample, this clone was seen a few times. Its antigen is still unknown. The sample holds no much larger clone one base away, and base qualities are not on file. This specimen belongs to a study of blood T cell repertoires in COVID-19 (dated by TCRdb to about 2020). Regarding the complete study: Samples from collaborators originated in the United States, Italy and Spain and spanned both the acute and convalescent phases of COVID-19. Deeply sampled blood TCRbeta repertoires from subjects exposed to, actively infected with, or recovered from COVID-19 were included in the dataset. The prospective study material was composed of cDNA or gDNA derived from T cells, B-cell-depleted T cells, or PBMCs. HLA class I and class II types, where available, came from metadata supplied by the sample provider rather than from assay-based typing. The samples were drawn from the first 160 participants of the ongoing ImmuneRACE study and from more than 1,000 subjects provided by 6 global collaborators. A freely available public database, intended as a resource for researchers studying the immune response to SARS-CoV-2, is where the repertoires were released. A de-identified subject ID, COVID-19 status, age in years and sex were almost always included in the sample metadata.

TCRbeta CDR3 regions were amplified from genomic DNA by means of the immunoSEQ Assay, a bias-controlled multiplex PCR. The paper's processing steps were these. The number of nucleated cells in each sample was estimated from the amplification of reference gene primers within the assay. To quantify the absolute abundance of each unique TCRbeta CDR3 rearrangement, sequence reads were collapsed and filtered. For each sample, productive Simpson clonality was calculated by taking the square root of Simpson's diversity index across productive rearrangements. This is the immuneACCESS table as TCRdb keeps it, with only in-frame sequences that have V and J called. A part of the clones is gone; compared with another copy, unresolved V genes explain less than half, and the rest is unexplained. D and trimming were read from the DNA, whereas the V and J calls and clone size are those reported in that table. The sample table records more than 250,000 clones; under 90% of these occur just once. 8.6% of the sample is taken by the ten largest.

The CDR3 runs 13 amino acids, cysteine and phenylalanine included. The CDR3 DNA has 39 bases and is translated from base 1. Trimming takes 4 bases off V and 9 bases off J; junction bases not matched to a gene: 4. CDR1 and CDR2, per the germline V gene, are SNHLY and FYNNEI. Collaborating institutions collected whole blood in K2EDTA tubes following their own protocols. For TCRbeta analysis, collaborators shipped samples in one of three forms: frozen whole blood, isolated PBMCs, or DNA extracted from either of those sample types. General conclusions and limits of the study: The quantity of clinical and demographic metadata differed by source and by participant and was supplied without curation.

Sequencing was done on a sample of peripheral blood. This TCR came from a human donor in a cohort sampled during active COVID-19. The chain links TRBV2 with TRBJ2-1; 9 bases in the junction line up with TRBD2. The CDR3 sequence is CASSARLAAEQFF. DNA sequence: TGTGCCAGCAGTGCGCGACTAGCGGCTGAGCAGTTCTTC.